A single sample gave rise to the 30 T cell receptor beta chains below, sequenced in a study of blood T cell repertoires in COVID-19. Sequencing used immunoSEQ multiplex PCR; TCRdb keeps in-frame clones, though not all of them. The table lists around 93,000 clones, 80% to 90% of them singletons, with around 10% in the top ten. The source material was peripheral blood. These receptors came from a man older than 75 with acute or convalescent COVID-19.

The CDR3 loop reads CASSEPQGYEQYF. Written as DNA, the CDR3 is TGTGCCAGCAGCGAACCACAGGGCTACGAGCAGTACTTC. The gene calls are TRBV14 and TRBJ2-7, with TRBD1 as a possible D gene (6 bases). Germline loops: CDR1 SGHDN, CDR2 FVKESK. CDR3 length: 13 amino acids. V dropped 5 bases and J dropped 3 bases, with 11 bases sitting between them.

The gene calls are TRBV7-9 and TRBJ1-2; D not certain. CDR3 length equals 13 residues. The V and J ends lost 5 bases and 5 bases respectively, with 12 bases between them. Germline CDR1 reads SEHNR; CDR2 reads FQNEAQ (reference sequence). The CDR3 loop reads CASSPTASYGYTF. In DNA form, the CDR3 reads TGTGCCAGCAGCCCTACAGCTTCTTATGGCTACACCTTC.

The chain has TRBV11-3 and TRBJ2-4, with TRBD1 identical over 10 bases. The CDR3 extends over 15 amino acids. Germline V gives CDR1 SGHNT, CDR2 YENEEA. With 3 bases clipped from V and 6 bases from J, the junction kept 5 bases outside the gene matches. CDR3 sequence reads: CASSFGQGDGNIQYF. For the CDR3, the DNA is TGTGCCAGCAGCTTCGGACAGGGGGACGGAAACATTCAGTACTTC.

CDR3: CASTRDSPPYEQYF. The CDR3, as DNA: TGCGCCAGCACCAGGGACAGCCCGCCATACGAGCAGTACTTC. The chain recombines TRBV5-1 with TRBJ2-7, with TRBD1 identical over 7 bases. The J segment lost 4 bases and the V segment lost 6 bases, leaving 10 bases of the junction unmatched. CDR1 is SGHRS and CDR2 is YFSETQ in the germline V gene. The CDR3 spans 14 residues. The full variable domain, with the rest looked up from reference TRBV5-1 and TRBJ2-7, is KAGVTQTPRYLIKTRGQQVTLSCSPISGHRSVSWYQQTPGQGLQFLFEYFSETQRNKGNFPGRFSGRQFSNSRSEMNVSTLELGDSALYLCASTRDSPPYEQYFGPGTRLTVT.

This chain joins TRBV7-9 and TRBJ1-2, with D possibly being TRBD1 (6 bases). Trimming cost V 2 bases and J 7 bases, with 17 bases left between them. The CDR3 length is 15 residues. Germline V CDR1 and CDR2: SEHNR, FQNEAQ (reference sequence). Here the CDR3 DNA reads TGTGCCAGCAGCTTAACGTTCGGCAGGGGTATTGGCTACACCTTC. The encoded protein is CASSLTFGRGIGYTF.

This clone has a single count. This chain connects TRBV27 to TRBJ1-1; D is unresolved. The CDR3 loop spans 14 amino acids. Trimming stripped 4 bases from V and 0 bases from J, with 9 bases between. The germline gives CDR1 MNHEY, CDR2 SMNVEV (reference sequence). The CDR3 region has the DNA TGTGCCAGCAGTTCCCTACAGATGAACACTGAAGCTTTCTTT. Amino acids: CASSSLQMNTEAFF.

The chain joins TRBV19 to TRBJ2-7; D is undetermined. This CDR3 contains 13 residues. CDR1 is LNHDA, CDR2 SQIVND, per germline (reference sequence). Trimming stripped 4 bases from V and 3 bases from J, with 10 bases between. The CDR3 DNA reads as TGTGCCAGTAGTACAGGCAGGTACTACGAGCAGTACTTC. Translating it yields CASSTGRYYEQYF.

This clone was observed once. The V call is TRBV30, the J call TRBJ1-5; 9 bases line up with TRBD1. The CDR3 extends over 13 amino acids. Trimming at V came to 5 bases and at J to 10 bases, leaving 9 bases not matched to a gene. Germline V gene sequence: CDR1 GTSNPN, CDR2 SVGIG (reference sequence). The CDR3 sequence: CAWGGQGTTPQHF. As DNA, the CDR3 is TGTGCCTGGGGGGGACAGGGTACCACACCCCAGCATTTT.

The rearrangement uses TRBV4-1 and TRBJ1-2, with TRBD1 identical over 9 bases. The CDR3 length is 15 residues. Germline-derived CDR1 and CDR2 are MGHRA and YSYEKL. Germline trimming cut 0 bases from V and 4 bases from J; bases unmatched to any gene: 3. The DNA for the CDR3 is TGCGCCAGCAGCCAAGATGGGACAGGGCCCTATGGCTACACCTTC. Its protein product is CASSQDGTGPYGYTF.

This rearrangement joins TRBV11-2 to TRBJ2-5; tentative D call: TRBD1 (6 bases). In germline, CDR1 is SGHAT, CDR2 FQNNGV. With 5 bases removed from V and 5 bases from J, the gap between germline ends came to 21 bases. This CDR3 is built from 16 residues. The CDR3 reads CASSHARGTFLETQYF. DNA for the CDR3: TGTGCCAGCAGCCATGCGAGGGGGACCTTCTTGGAGACCCAGTACTTC.

This rearrangement joins TRBV10-1 to TRBJ1-4, with 8 bases matching TRBD1. Germline V gene lookup returns CDR1 WNHNN and CDR2 SYGVQD (reference sequence). The CDR3 runs to 14 residues. The V and J ends lost 6 bases and 5 bases, in that order; junction bases with no gene match: 5. CDR3 coding DNA: TGCGCCAGCAGCCGGGACAGGATAAATGAAAAACTGTTTTTT. Translation: CASSRDRINEKLFF.

This chain links TRBV18 with TRBJ2-1; D is perhaps TRBD1 (6 bases). Trimming cost V 2 bases and J 7 bases, with 9 bases left between them. The CDR3 is 13 residues long. Germline V gene lookup returns CDR1 KGHSH and CDR2 LQKENI. The CDR3 loop is CASSPDRMNEQFF. The CDR3 coding sequence is TGTGCCAGCTCACCAGACAGGATGAATGAGCAGTTCTTC.

The chain uses TRBV5-1 and TRBJ2-7; tentative D call: TRBD2 (7 bases). The CDR3 extends over 14 amino acids. Germline CDR1 SGHRS, CDR2 YFSETQ. V dropped 4 bases and J dropped 3 bases, with 14 bases sitting between them. The CDR3 spells CASSEQGGDYEQYF. CDR3 DNA: TGCGCCAGCAGCGAGCAAGGGGGGGACTACGAGCAGTACTTC.

The V call is TRBV7-8, the J call TRBJ2-1; the match to TRBD2 covers 11 bases. The CDR3 runs to 15 residues. Germline V gene sequence: CDR1 SGHVS, CDR2 FQNEAQ. V was clipped by 6 bases and J by 7 bases; unmatched bases: 8. The CDR3 bases are TGTGCCAGCAGTTTTCTAGCGGGGGGAACGAATGAGCAGTTCTTC. It encodes CASSFLAGGTNEQFF.

This rearrangement joins TRBV11-3 to TRBJ1-4, with D possibly TRBD1 on 5 matching bases. Germline V gene lookup returns CDR1 SGHNT and CDR2 YENEEA. V lost 4 bases and J 2 bases, leaving 23 bases between the germline ends. The CDR3 is made up of 19 amino acids. This chain's CDR3 is CASSSHQSLTGPTNEKLFF. The CDR3, as DNA: TGTGCCAGCAGCTCCCATCAATCCCTCACAGGCCCGACTAATGAAAAACTGTTTTTT.

V usage is TRBV5-1 and J usage is TRBJ1-1, with 10 bases matching TRBD1. This CDR3 contains 14 residues. From germline, CDR1 is SGHRS and CDR2 YFSETQ. V dropped 5 bases and J dropped 4; count of bases not matched to a gene: 5. CDR3: CASRARDRGTEAFF. CDR3 bases: TGCGCCAGCAGGGCCCGGGACAGGGGCACTGAAGCTTTCTTT.

The chain combines TRBV2 with TRBJ2-7; tentatively, D is TRBD2 (6 bases). Trimming removed 6 bases from V and 0 bases from J, with 12 bases in between. Germline values: CDR1 SNHLY, CDR2 FYNNEI. This CDR3 has 14 residues. The CDR3 bases are TGTGCCAGCAGGCTACCGACTAGCTCCTACGAGCAGTACTTC. Residues: CASRLPTSSYEQYF.

The chain uses TRBV9 and TRBJ1-1, with 8 bases fitting TRBD1. CDR1 and CDR2 (germline): SGDLS, YYNGEE. CDR3 length equals 15 residues. V dropped 4 bases and J dropped 5; count of bases not matched to a gene: 10. The CDR3 sequence: CASSPWTGRRTEAFF. The DNA of the CDR3 is TGTGCCAGCAGCCCCTGGACAGGGAGGAGAACTGAAGCTTTCTTT.

V gene TRBV4-3 combines with J gene TRBJ1-2; D call uncertain. The V end lost 1 base, the J end lost 6 bases, and 15 bases lay between the germline ends. The length of the CDR3 is 15 residues. Germline assignment: CDR1 LGHNA and CDR2 YSLEER. DNA for the CDR3: TGCGCCAGCAGCCAAGCCCGGGAGTATTTTAATGGCTACACCTTC. Its protein product is CASSQAREYFNGYTF.

The chain joins TRBV7-9 to TRBJ1-5, with 7 bases identical to TRBD1. Losses at the gene ends were 5 bases for V and 6 bases for J; bases not matched to a gene: 7. The CDR3 covers 14 residues. Germline values: CDR1 SEHNR, CDR2 FQNEAQ (reference sequence). In DNA form, the CDR3 reads TGTGCCAGCAGCGTCGGGACAGAGGCTCAGCCCCAGCATTTT. This gives the protein CASSVGTEAQPQHF.

The chain employs TRBV3-1 (or the pseudogene TRBV3-2) and TRBJ1-3, with D tentatively TRBD1 (5 bases). Germline CDR1 and CDR2: LGHDT and YNNKEL (reference sequence). CDR3 size: 15 residues. V was trimmed by 7 bases and J by 0 bases, leaving 13 bases between them. The CDR3 here is CASKRQPYSGNTIYF. The CDR3 coding sequence is TGTGCCAGCAAAAGACAGCCTTACTCTGGAAACACCATATATTTT.

This chain joins TRBV20-1 and TRBJ1-1, with unresolved D. Germline values: CDR1 DFQATT, CDR2 SNEGSKA (reference sequence). The V end was cut by 0 bases, the J end by 6 bases, with 5 bases between. This CDR3 is built from 11 residues. The CDR3 sequence is CSAREYAEAFF. DNA for the CDR3: TGCAGTGCTAGAGAGTATGCTGAAGCTTTCTTT.

The chain uses TRBV6-6 and TRBJ2-1; TRBD2 matches at 8 bases. There are 14 residues in the CDR3. The ends lost 7 bases at V and 5 bases at J; junction bases unmatched: 7. Germline V gene sequence: CDR1 MNHNY, CDR2 SVGAGI (reference sequence). Here the CDR3 reads CASTAGVRDNEQFF. In DNA, the CDR3 is TGTGCCAGCACAGCGGGAGTTCGGGACAATGAGCAGTTCTTC.

The chain links TRBV15 to TRBJ1-2, with 10 positions matching TRBD1. Unmatched junction bases numbered 1, after V lost 5 bases and J lost 4 bases. Germline V CDR1 and CDR2: LNHNV, YYDKDF (reference sequence). The CDR3 totals 13 residues. CDR3 loop: CATSRQGAYGYTF. CDR3 coding DNA: TGTGCCACCAGCCGACAGGGGGCCTATGGCTACACCTTC.

This clone is a singleton in its sample. This CDR3 reads CASSPDRARTTEAFF. The CDR3 DNA reads as TGTGCCAGCAGCCCGGACAGGGCGCGAACCACTGAAGCTTTCTTT. V usage is TRBV5-4 and J usage is TRBJ1-1, with 8 bases lining up with TRBD1. After removal of 4 bases from V and 4 bases from J, the junction contained 9 bases not matched to a gene. This CDR3 comprises 15 residues. Per the germline V gene, CDR1 is SGHNT and CDR2 is YYREEE (reference sequence).

The gene calls are TRBV4-2 and TRBJ2-7; 8 nucleotides agree with TRBD1. Per the germline V gene, CDR1 is LGHNA and CDR2 is YNFKEQ. Trimming at V came to 1 base and at J to 1 base, leaving 3 bases not matched to a gene. This CDR3 spans 15 amino acids. CDR3 in amino acids: CASSQATGASYEQYF. Here the CDR3 DNA reads TGTGCCAGCAGCCAAGCGACAGGGGCGTCCTACGAGCAGTACTTC.

J is TRBJ1-1 and V is TRBV12-3 or TRBV12-4; D is unresolved. The V end was cut by 2 bases, the J end by 10 bases, with 11 bases between. CDR3 length: 12 amino acids. CDR3 DNA sequence: TGTGCCAGCAGTTTATGGCCGGGTACAGCTTTCTTT. Translated, it gives CASSLWPGTAFF.

The V call is TRBV18, the J call TRBJ1-6; D not resolved. V lost 1 base to trimming and J lost 8 bases, with 6 bases between them. Germline CDR1 and CDR2: KGHSH and LQKENI. The CDR3 length is 13 residues. CDR3 amino acids: CASSPLEDSPLHF. The CDR3 DNA reads TGTGCCAGCTCACCACTGGAGGATTCACCCCTCCACTTT.

The chain joins TRBV10-2 to TRBJ1-2; 8 bases map to TRBD1. CDR3 length: 11 residues. V was pared by 8 bases and J by 7 bases, with 3 bases of the junction left unmatched. In germline, CDR1 is WSHSY, CDR2 SAAADI. The CDR3 sequence: CASGQGGGYTF. For the CDR3, the DNA is TGCGCCAGCGGACAGGGTGGTGGCTACACCTTC.

The chain employs TRBV12-3 or TRBV12-4 and TRBJ2-3, with 7 nucleotides matching TRBD2. J gave up 1 base and V 10 bases, and 5 bases lay outside the gene matches. This CDR3 region has 13 residues. In DNA, the CDR3 is TGTGCCACTACGACTAGCCGCACAGATACGCAGTATTTT. Translation: CATTTSRTDTQYF.